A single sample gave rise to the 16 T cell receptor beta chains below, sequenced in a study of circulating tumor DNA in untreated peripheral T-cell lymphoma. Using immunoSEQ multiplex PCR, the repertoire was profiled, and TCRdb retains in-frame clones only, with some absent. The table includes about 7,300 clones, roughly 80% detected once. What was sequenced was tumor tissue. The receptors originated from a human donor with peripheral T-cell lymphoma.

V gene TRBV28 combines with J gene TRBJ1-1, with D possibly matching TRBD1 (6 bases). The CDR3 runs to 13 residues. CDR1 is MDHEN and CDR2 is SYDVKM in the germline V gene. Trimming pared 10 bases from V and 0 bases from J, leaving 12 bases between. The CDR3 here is CATRTAMNTEAFF. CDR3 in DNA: TGTGCCACTCGGACAGCTATGAACACTGAAGCTTTCTTT.

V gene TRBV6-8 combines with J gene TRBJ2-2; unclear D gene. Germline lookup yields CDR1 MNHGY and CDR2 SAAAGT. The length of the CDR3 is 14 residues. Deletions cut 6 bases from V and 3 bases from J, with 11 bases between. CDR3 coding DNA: TGTGCCAGCAGCGAATCAATCCACACCGGGGAGCTGTTTTTT. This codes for CASSESIHTGELFF.

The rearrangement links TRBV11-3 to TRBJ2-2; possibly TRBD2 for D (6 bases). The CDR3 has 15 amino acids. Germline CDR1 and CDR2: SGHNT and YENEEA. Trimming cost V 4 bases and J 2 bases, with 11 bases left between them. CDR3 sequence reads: CASSSSVINTGELFF. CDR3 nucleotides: TGTGCCAGCAGCTCTAGCGTCATAAACACCGGGGAGCTGTTTTTT.

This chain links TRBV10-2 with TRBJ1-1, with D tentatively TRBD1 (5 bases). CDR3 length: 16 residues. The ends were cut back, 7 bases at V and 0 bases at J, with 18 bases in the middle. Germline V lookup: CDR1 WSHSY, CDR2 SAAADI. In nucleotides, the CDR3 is TGCGCCAGCACCCCGAGTCCGAGGGGTATGAACACTGAAGCTTTCTTT. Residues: CASTPSPRGMNTEAFF.

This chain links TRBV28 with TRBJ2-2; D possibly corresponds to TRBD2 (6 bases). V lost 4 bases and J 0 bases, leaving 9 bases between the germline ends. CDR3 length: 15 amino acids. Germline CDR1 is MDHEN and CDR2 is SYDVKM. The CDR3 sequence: CASSWSGANTGELFF. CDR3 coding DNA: TGTGCCAGCAGTTGGTCGGGAGCGAACACCGGGGAGCTGTTTTTT.

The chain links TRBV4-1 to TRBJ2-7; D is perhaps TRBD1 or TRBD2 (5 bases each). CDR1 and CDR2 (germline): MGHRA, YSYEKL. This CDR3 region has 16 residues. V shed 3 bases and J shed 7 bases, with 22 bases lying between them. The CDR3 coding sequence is TGCGCCAGCAGCCAGGGACCCGGGACGCACGGGTTGGAGCAGTACTTC. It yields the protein CASSQGPGTHGLEQYF.

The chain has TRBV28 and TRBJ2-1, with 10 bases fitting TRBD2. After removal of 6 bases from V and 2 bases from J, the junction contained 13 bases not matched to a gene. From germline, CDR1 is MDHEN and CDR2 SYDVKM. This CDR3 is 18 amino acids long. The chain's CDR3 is CASRPNKPTSGPYNEQFF. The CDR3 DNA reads TGTGCCAGCAGACCAAATAAACCGACTAGCGGGCCCTACAATGAGCAGTTCTTC.

CDR3 DNA sequence: TGTGCCAGCAGCGAAAATGGTCGGGGCTACACCTTC. Its protein product is CASSENGRGYTF. The chain is built from TRBV14 and TRBJ1-2; no clear D. The CDR3 consists of 12 residues. Germline loops: CDR1 SGHDN, CDR2 FVKESK. The V end was cut by 5 bases, the J end by 8 bases, with 12 bases between.

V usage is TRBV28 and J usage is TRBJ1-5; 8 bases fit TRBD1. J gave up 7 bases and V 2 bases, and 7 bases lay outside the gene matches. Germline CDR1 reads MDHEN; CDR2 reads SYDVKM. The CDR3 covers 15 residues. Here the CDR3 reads CASSLGQGYRQPQHF. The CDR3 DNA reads TGTGCCAGCAGTTTAGGACAGGGTTATCGGCAGCCCCAGCATTTT.

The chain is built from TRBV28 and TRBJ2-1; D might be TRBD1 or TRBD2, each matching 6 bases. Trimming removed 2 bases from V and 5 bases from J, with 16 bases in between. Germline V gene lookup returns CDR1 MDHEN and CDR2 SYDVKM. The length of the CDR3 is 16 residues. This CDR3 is CASSLIGGGQNNEQFF. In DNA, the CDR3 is TGTGCCAGCAGTTTAATCGGGGGCGGACAGAACAATGAGCAGTTCTTC.

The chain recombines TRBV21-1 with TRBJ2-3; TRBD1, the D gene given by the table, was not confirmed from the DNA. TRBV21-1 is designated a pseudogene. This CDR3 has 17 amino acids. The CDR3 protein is CASSLHPTGKSTDTQYF. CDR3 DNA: TGTGCCAGCAGCTTGCATCCAACAGGAAAAAGCACAGATACGCAGTATTTT.

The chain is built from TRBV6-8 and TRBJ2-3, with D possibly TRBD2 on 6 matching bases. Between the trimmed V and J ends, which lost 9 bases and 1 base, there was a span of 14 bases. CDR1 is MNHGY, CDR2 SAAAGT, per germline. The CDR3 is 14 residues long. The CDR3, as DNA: TGTGCCAGTGTCCAGGGAGGAGGCACAGATACGCAGTATTTT. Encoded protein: CASVQGGGTDTQYF.

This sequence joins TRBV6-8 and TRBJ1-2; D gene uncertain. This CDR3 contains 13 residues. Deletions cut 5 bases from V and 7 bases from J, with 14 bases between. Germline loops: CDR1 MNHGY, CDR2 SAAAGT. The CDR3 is CASSLLNAGGYTF. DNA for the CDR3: TGTGCCAGCAGTCTCTTAAATGCGGGTGGCTACACCTTC.

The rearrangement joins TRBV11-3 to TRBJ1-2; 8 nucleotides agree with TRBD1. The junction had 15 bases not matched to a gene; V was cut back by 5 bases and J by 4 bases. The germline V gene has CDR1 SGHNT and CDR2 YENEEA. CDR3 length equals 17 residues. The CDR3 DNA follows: TGTGCCAGCAGCCCCTCCGGACAGGGAATCCTCCTCTATGGCTACACCTTC. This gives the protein CASSPSGQGILLYGYTF.

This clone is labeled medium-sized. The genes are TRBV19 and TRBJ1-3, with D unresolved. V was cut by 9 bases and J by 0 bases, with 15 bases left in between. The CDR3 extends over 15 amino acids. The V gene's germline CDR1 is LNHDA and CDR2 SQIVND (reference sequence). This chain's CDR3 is CARPISGYSGNTIYF. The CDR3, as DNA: TGTGCCAGACCGATCTCAGGATACTCTGGAAACACCATATATTTT.

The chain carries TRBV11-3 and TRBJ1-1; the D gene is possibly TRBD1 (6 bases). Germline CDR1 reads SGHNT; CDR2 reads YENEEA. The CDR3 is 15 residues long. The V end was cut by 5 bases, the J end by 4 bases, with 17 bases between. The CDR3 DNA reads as TGTGCCAGCAGCCCGGTTGGGGGGGCCTCCACTGAAGCTTTCTTT. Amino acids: CASSPVGGASTEAFF.